This TCR beta chain was observed in a study of blood T cell repertoires in COVID-19. Across the whole study: The origin of the acute and convalescent COVID-19 samples was the United States, Italy and Spain. T cells, B-cell-depleted T cells, or PBMCs provided the cDNA or gDNA that served as material.

The CDR3 consists of 13 residues. From germline, CDR1 is LGHDT and CDR2 YNNKEL (reference sequence). The V gene lost 2 bases and the J gene lost 4 bases, with 6 bases spanning the gap. This clone was seen a single time. TCRdb's copy holds only in-frame clones and misses some; the assay was immunoSEQ multiplex PCR. The repertoire has about 230,000 clones, approximately 80% of them found once; the top ten carry about 2.1%. Sequencing input: peripheral blood. V gene TRBV3-1 (or the pseudogene TRBV3-2) combines with J gene TRBJ2-1; no clear D. This TCR came from a middle-aged man who had recovered from COVID-19. The CDR3 sequence: CASSQRLYNEQFF. The DNA for the CDR3 is TGTGCCAGCAGCCAAAGACTTTACAATGAGCAGTTCTTC.